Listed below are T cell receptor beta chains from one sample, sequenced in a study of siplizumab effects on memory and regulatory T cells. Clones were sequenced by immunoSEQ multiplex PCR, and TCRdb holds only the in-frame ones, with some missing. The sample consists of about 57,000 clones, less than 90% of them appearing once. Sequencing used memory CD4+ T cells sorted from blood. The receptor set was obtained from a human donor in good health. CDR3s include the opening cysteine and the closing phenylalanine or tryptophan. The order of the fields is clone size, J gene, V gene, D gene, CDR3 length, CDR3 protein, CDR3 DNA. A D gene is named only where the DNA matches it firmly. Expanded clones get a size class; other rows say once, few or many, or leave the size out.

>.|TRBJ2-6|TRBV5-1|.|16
CASSGATGTGANVLTF
TGCGCCAGCAGCGGGGCCACAGGGACTGGGGCCAACGTCCTGACTTTC
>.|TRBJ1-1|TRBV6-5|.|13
CASKGPENTEAFF
TGTGCCAGCAAAGGGCCGGAGAACACTGAAGCTTTCTTT
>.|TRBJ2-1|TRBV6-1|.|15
CASSQGRGLYNEQFF
TGTGCCAGCAGTCAGGGACGGGGCCTCTACAATGAGCAGTTCTTC
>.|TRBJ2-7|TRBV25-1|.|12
CASRAASYEQYF
TGTGCCAGCAGGGCCGCCTCCTACGAGCAGTACTTC
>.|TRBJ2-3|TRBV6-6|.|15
CASSYPATRTDTQYF
TGTGCCAGCAGTTACCCAGCGACTCGCACAGATACGCAGTATTTT
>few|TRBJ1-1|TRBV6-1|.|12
CASSARDTEAFF
TGTGCCAGCAGTGCGAGGGACACTGAAGCTTTCTTT
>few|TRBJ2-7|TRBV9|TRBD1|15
CASSVESGTASEQYF
TGTGCCAGCAGCGTAGAATCCGGGACAGCAAGCGAGCAGTACTTC
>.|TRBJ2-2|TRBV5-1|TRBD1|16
CASRPSRGLVTGELFF
TGCGCCAGCAGACCCAGCAGGGGGCTGGTGACCGGGGAGCTGTTTTTT
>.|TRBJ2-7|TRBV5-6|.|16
CASSRGVRRGGDEQYF
TGTGCCAGCAGTCGTGGGGTCCGGAGGGGCGGAGACGAGCAGTACTTC
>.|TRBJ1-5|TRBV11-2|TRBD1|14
CASSLDRDNQPQHF
TGTGCCAGCAGTCTCGACAGGGATAATCAGCCCCAGCATTTT
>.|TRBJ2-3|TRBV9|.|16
CASSPWGRSSTDTQYF
TGTGCCAGCAGCCCTTGGGGAAGGTCCAGCACAGATACGCAGTATTTT
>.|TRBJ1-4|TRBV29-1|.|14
CSVVFGPRGEKLFF
TGCAGCGTTGTTTTTGGCCCGAGGGGTGAAAAACTGTTTTTT
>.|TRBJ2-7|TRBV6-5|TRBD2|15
CASSYQASGTYEQYF
TGTGCCAGCAGTTACCAGGCTAGCGGGACCTACGAGCAGTACTTC
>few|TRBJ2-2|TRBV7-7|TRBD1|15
CASSRQGTNTGELFF
TGTGCTAGCAGCCGACAGGGTACGAACACCGGGGAGCTGTTTTTT
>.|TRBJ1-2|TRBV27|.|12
CASSRNRVGYTF
TGTGCCAGCAGCCGTAACAGAGTGGGCTACACCTTC
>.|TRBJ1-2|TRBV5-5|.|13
CASSLNGDYGYTF
TGTGCCAGCAGCCTCAATGGCGACTATGGCTACACCTTC
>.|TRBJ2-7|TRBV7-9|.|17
CASSLGPKNWGDYEQYF
TGTGCCAGCAGCTTAGGCCCCAAGAACTGGGGGGACTACGAGCAGTACTTC
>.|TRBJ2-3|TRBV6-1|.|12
CASSSNADTQYF
TGTGCCAGCAGTTCCAATGCCGATACGCAGTATTTT
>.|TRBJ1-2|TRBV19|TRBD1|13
CASSTTGGDGYTF
TGTGCCAGTAGTACTACAGGGGGCGATGGCTACACCTTC
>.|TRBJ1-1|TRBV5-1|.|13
CASSNDPHTEAFF
TGCGCCAGCAGCAACGACCCACACACTGAAGCTTTCTTT
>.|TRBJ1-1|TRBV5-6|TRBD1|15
CASSSYRGSRTEAFF
TGTGCCAGCAGCTCCTACAGGGGGAGCCGGACTGAAGCTTTCTTT
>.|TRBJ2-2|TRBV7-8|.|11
CASSLGWELFF
TGTGCCAGCAGCCTGGGATGGGAGCTGTTTTTT
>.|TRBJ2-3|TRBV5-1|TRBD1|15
CASSLVGQITDTQYF
TGCGCCAGCAGCTTGGTGGGACAGATTACAGATACGCAGTATTTT
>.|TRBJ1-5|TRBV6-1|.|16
CASSEALRADNQPQHF
TGTGCCAGCAGTGAAGCGCTTCGGGCCGACAATCAGCCCCAGCATTTT
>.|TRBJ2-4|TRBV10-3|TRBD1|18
CAISESIGFRGKGNIQYF
TGTGCCATCAGTGAGTCGATCGGTTTCAGGGGGAAGGGAAACATTCAGTACTTC
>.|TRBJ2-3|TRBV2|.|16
CASSEAPSTSTDTQYF
TGTGCCAGCAGTGAAGCGCCCTCGACTAGCACAGATACGCAGTATTTT
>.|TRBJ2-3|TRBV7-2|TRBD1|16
CASSLQPRGQSDTQYF
TGTGCCAGCAGCCTACAACCGAGGGGGCAGTCCGATACGCAGTATTTT
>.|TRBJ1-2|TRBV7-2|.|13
CASSLGGDYGYTF
TGTGCCAGCAGCTTAGGAGGGGACTATGGCTACACCTTC
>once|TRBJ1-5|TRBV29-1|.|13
CSVALQGGQPQHF
TGCAGCGTTGCCTTGCAGGGAGGTCAGCCCCAGCATTTT
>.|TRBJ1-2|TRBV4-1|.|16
CASSQGLGVVNYGYTF
TGCGCCAGCAGCCAAGGTTTAGGCGTCGTTAACTATGGCTACACCTTC
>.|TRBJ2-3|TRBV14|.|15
CASSQGQLGTDTQYF
TGTGCCAGCAGCCAAGGGCAACTAGGAACAGATACGCAGTATTTT
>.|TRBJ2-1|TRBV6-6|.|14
CASSYSDRYNEQFF
TGTGCCAGCAGTTACTCGGACCGCTACAATGAGCAGTTCTTC
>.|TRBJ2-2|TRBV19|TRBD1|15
CASSRRTGTTGELFF
TGTGCCAGTAGCCGGCGGACAGGGACTACCGGGGAGCTGTTTTTT
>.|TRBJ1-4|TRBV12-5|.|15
CASGSQGQFGEKLFF
TGTGCTAGTGGCTCCCAGGGTCAATTCGGTGAAAAACTGTTTTTT
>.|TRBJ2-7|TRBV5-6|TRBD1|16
CASRVLRRTGAYEQYF
TGTGCCAGCAGGGTATTGAGAAGGACAGGGGCCTACGAGCAGTACTTC
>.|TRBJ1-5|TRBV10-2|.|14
CASNLLGSNQPQHF
TGCGCCAGCAACCTGCTGGGGAGCAATCAGCCCCAGCATTTT
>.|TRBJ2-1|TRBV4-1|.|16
CASSQVGDPAYNEQFF
TGCGCCAGCAGCCAAGTCGGGGACCCCGCCTACAATGAGCAGTTCTTC
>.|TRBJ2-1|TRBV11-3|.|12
CASSSTGKEQFF
TGTGCCAGCAGCTCGACGGGGAAGGAGCAGTTCTTC
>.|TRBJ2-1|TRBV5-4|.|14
CASRTGRDYNEQFF
TGTGCCAGCAGGACAGGGCGGGACTACAATGAGCAGTTCTTC
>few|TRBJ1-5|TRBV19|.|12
CASSPLMEPQHF
TGTGCCAGTAGCCCGCTAATGGAGCCCCAGCATTTT
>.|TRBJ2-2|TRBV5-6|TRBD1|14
CASSWGQGLGELFF
TGTGCCAGCAGCTGGGGACAGGGTCTGGGGGAGCTGTTTTTT
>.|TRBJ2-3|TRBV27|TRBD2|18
CASSPRLAGGPGTDTQYF
TGTGCCAGCAGTCCTCGACTAGCGGGAGGGCCTGGCACAGATACGCAGTATTTT
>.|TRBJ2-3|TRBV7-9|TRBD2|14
CASSFVGGPDTQYF
TGTGCCAGCAGCTTCGTGGGAGGGCCGGATACGCAGTATTTT
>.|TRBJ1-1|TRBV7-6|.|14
CASSLGPLDTEAFF
TGTGCCAGCAGCTTGGGCCCATTGGACACTGAAGCTTTCTTT
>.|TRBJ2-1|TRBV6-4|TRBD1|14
CASRAGTVYNEQFF
TGTGCCAGCAGGGCCGGGACAGTGTACAATGAGCAGTTCTTC
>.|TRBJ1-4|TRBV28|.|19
CASSLALSPRFDYNEKLFF
TGTGCCAGCAGTTTAGCGCTCTCACCCCGGTTTGACTATAATGAAAAACTGTTTTTT
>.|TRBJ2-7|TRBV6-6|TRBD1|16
CASSPPGQGVTYEQYF
TGTGCCAGCAGCCCCCCGGGACAGGGAGTCACCTACGAGCAGTACTTC
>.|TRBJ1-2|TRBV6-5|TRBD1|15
CASRQMTGANYGYTF
TGTGCCAGCAGGCAAATGACAGGGGCTAACTATGGCTACACCTTC
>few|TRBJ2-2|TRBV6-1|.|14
CASHDRREAGELFF
TGTGCCAGCCACGACAGGCGTGAAGCCGGGGAGCTGTTTTTT